Each of the 12 T cell receptor beta chains below was sequenced from the same sample in a study of shared clonotypes between healthy human individuals (dated by TCRdb to 2020 to 2022). The library came from the immunoSEQ multiplex PCR assay. TCRdb's version of the immuneACCESS table is confined to in-frame rearrangements and falls short of the full clone set. An unresolved V gene accounts for under half of the shortfall where checked; the remainder is of unknown origin. Recorded for this sample are some 630,000 clones; approximately 96% of them occurred a single time. The top ten constitute about 0.12% of the sample. CD8 naive samples were CD45RO-negative cells positively selected for CCR7, giving a CD45RA+CCR7+ population that excluded TemRA cells. Sequencing used naive CD8+ T cells sorted from blood. The cell subset or site tag for this specimen amounts to: CD45RA+CCR7+. These receptors originate from a woman aged 30 to 39 in good health.

This chain uses TRBV4-1 with TRBJ2-2; 7 nucleotides match TRBD1. The germline V gene has CDR1 MGHRA and CDR2 YSYEKL. This CDR3 spans 13 amino acids. With 4 bases clipped from V and 6 bases from J, the junction kept 2 bases outside the gene matches. The CDR3 region has the DNA TGCGCCAGCAGCCTGACAGGGTCCGGGGAGCTGTTTTTT. The encoded protein is CASSLTGSGELFF.

The CDR3 here is CATSPFSGPYNEQFF. The CDR3 nucleotides are TGTGCCACCAGCCCGTTTAGCGGACCCTACAATGAGCAGTTCTTC. The V call is TRBV15, the J call TRBJ2-1, with D possibly matching TRBD2 (6 bases). Germline V gene lookup returns CDR1 LNHNV and CDR2 YYDKDF (reference sequence). V was pared by 5 bases and J by 2 bases, with 13 bases between. This CDR3 region has 15 residues.

CDR3 in amino acids: CASSESARGYANTQYF. The CDR3, as DNA: TGCGCCAGCAGTGAGTCGGCTCGGGGTTATGCGAATACGCAGTATTTT. The chain joins TRBV10-2 to TRBJ2-3, with D maybe TRBD2 (5 bases). The V and J ends lost 0 bases and 7 bases respectively, with 17 bases between them. The CDR3 has 16 amino acids. Germline loops: CDR1 WSHSY, CDR2 SAAADI.

The chain links TRBV28 to TRBJ2-5, with D perhaps TRBD2 (6 bases). Germline-derived CDR1 and CDR2 are MDHEN and SYDVKM. V gave up 5 bases and J gave up 1 base, with 14 bases separating them. The CDR3 runs 15 residues. In DNA, the CDR3 is TGTGCCAGCAGTCCCCGCGCCGGGGGCCAAGAGACCCAGTACTTC. This encodes CASSPRAGGQETQYF.

The rearrangement links TRBV7-9 to TRBJ2-5, with D possibly being TRBD1 (6 bases). The J call could be wrong; TRBJ2-7 is a better fit for the DNA end. This CDR3 spans 12 amino acids. The germline gives CDR1 SEHNR, CDR2 FQNEAQ (reference sequence). The CDR3 nucleotides read TGTGCCAGCAGCTTGAACAGGGCCGAGCAGTACTTC. This translates into CASSLNRAEQYF.

V usage is TRBV27 and J usage is TRBJ2-2; no clear D. Germline CDR1 reads MNHEY; CDR2 reads SMNVEV (reference sequence). V was pared by 3 bases and J by 6 bases, with 11 bases between. The length of the CDR3 is 14 residues. CDR3 sequence (DNA): TGTGCCAGCAGTTTGGTCAGAGCACCCGGGGAGCTGTTTTTT. Encoded protein: CASSLVRAPGELFF.

This clone has just one count. J is TRBJ1-2 and V is TRBV13; no reliable D call. Trimming removed 0 bases from V and 1 base from J, with 6 bases in between. CDR1 and CDR2 from the germline V gene are PRHDT and FYEKMQ (reference sequence). CDR3 length equals 14 residues. Here the CDR3 reads CASSLGSSNYGYTF. The DNA for the CDR3 is TGTGCCAGCAGCTTAGGCTCCAGTAACTATGGCTACACCTTC. Drawing the rest from reference TRBV13 and TRBJ1-2, the complete variable domain is AAGVIQSPRHLIKEKRETATLKCYPIPRHDTVYWYQQGPGQDPQFLISFYEKMQSDKGSIPDRFSAQQFSDYHSELNMSSLELGDSALYFCASSLGSSNYGYTFGSGTRLTVV.

This chain joins TRBV28 and TRBJ2-3; TRBD1 is a possible D gene (5 bases). V gave up 2 bases and J gave up 0 bases, with 9 bases separating them. The CDR3 extends over 15 amino acids. CDR1 and CDR2 from the germline V gene are MDHEN and SYDVKM. CDR3 DNA: TGTGCCAGCAGTTTACAGGGTGGGAGCACAGATACGCAGTATTTT. Its translation: CASSLQGGSTDTQYF. The variable domain in full, completed from reference TRBV28 and TRBJ2-3, reads DVKVTQSSRYLVKRTGEKVFLECVQDMDHENMFWYRQDPGLGLRLIYFSYDVKMKEKGDIPEGYSVSREKKERFSLILESASTNQTSMYLCASSLQGGSTDTQYFGPGTRLTVL.

The V call is TRBV13, the J call TRBJ2-1; D gene unclear. Trimming shortened V by 5 bases and J by 2 bases, and 16 bases separated the two germline ends. Germline V lookup: CDR1 PRHDT, CDR2 FYEKMQ (reference sequence). This CDR3 is 16 amino acids long. The DNA of the CDR3 is TGTGCCAGCAGCCCGCGTGTTAGAGCGCCCTACAATGAGCAGTTCTTC. Translation: CASSPRVRAPYNEQFF. Combining the CDR3 with reference TRBV13 and TRBJ2-1 gives the whole variable domain AAGVIQSPRHLIKEKRETATLKCYPIPRHDTVYWYQQGPGQDPQFLISFYEKMQSDKGSIPDRFSAQQFSDYHSELNMSSLELGDSALYFCASSPRVRAPYNEQFFGPGTRLTVL.

The rearrangement joins TRBV5-6 to TRBJ1-5, with a weak D call TRBD1 (5 bases). This CDR3 has 13 amino acids. Germline loops: CDR1 SGHDT, CDR2 YYEEEE. V was trimmed by 4 bases and J by 4 bases, leaving 9 bases between them. Written as DNA, the CDR3 is TGTGCCAGCAGCACGGGACGTAATCAGCCCCAGCATTTT. Translation: CASSTGRNQPQHF.

This chain connects TRBV2 to TRBJ2-1; 7 bases fit TRBD1. With V trimmed by 8 bases and J by 5 bases, 15 bases remained unmatched. The CDR3 length is 16 residues. Germline CDR1 reads SNHLY; CDR2 reads FYNNEI. CDR3 nucleotide sequence: TGTGCCAGCGGTCAGGGGATGGGACAGATCGACAATGAGCAGTTCTTC. This translates into CASGQGMGQIDNEQFF.

This clone was seen just once. The chain links TRBV27 to TRBJ2-7; D is undetermined. The CDR3 runs 14 residues. Germline V gene data show CDR1 as MNHEY and CDR2 as SMNVEV (reference sequence). V dropped 5 bases and J dropped 0 bases, with 11 bases sitting between them. The CDR3 protein is CASSPGMSSYEQYF. In nucleotides, the CDR3 is TGTGCCAGCAGTCCGGGTATGAGCTCCTACGAGCAGTACTTC.